The count of the clone carrying this T cell receptor beta chain is one. The target antigen is unknown. Memory CD4+ T cells were sorted as CD4+CD45RO+CD25- cells. Broader study findings: Tumor Treg TCRs overlapped most with tumor naive CD4+ cells. Tumor memory CD4+ T cell TCR gene usage clustered with blood and lymph node memory CD4+ cells and lymph node naive CD4+ cells.

Constant-region reverse primers amplified full-length variable regions, followed by semi-nested Nested Universal Primer A PCR. TCRdb reanalysed the 5' RACE reads using MiXCR and keeps one entry per CDR3 protein. The table shows under 65,000 distinct CDR3 sequences, with 25% to 35% occurring only once. The CDR3 loop spans 11 amino acids. Unmatched junction bases numbered 1, after V lost 6 bases and J lost 3 bases. Germline assignment: CDR1 DFQATT and CDR2 SNEGSKA (reference sequence). The origin of this receptor is a female donor with breast cancer. The chain is built from TRBV20-1 and TRBJ1-1; 7 nucleotides match TRBD1. Sequencing input: tumor-infiltrating memory CD4+ T cells sorted from the breast tumor. The subset was: memory CD4+ T cells, CD4+CD45RO+CD25-. The CDR3 protein is CSARGDTEAFF. CDR3 nucleotides: TGCAGTGCCAGGGGGGACACTGAAGCTTTCTTT.